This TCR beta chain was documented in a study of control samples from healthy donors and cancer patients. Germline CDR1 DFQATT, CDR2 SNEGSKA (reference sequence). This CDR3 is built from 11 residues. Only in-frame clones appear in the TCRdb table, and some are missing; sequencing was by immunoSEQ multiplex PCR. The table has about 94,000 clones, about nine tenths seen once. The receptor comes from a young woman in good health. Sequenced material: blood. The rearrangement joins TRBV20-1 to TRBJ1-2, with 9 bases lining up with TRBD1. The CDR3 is CSRDRDSGYTF. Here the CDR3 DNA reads TGCAGCCGGGACAGGGACTCAGGCTACACCTTC.